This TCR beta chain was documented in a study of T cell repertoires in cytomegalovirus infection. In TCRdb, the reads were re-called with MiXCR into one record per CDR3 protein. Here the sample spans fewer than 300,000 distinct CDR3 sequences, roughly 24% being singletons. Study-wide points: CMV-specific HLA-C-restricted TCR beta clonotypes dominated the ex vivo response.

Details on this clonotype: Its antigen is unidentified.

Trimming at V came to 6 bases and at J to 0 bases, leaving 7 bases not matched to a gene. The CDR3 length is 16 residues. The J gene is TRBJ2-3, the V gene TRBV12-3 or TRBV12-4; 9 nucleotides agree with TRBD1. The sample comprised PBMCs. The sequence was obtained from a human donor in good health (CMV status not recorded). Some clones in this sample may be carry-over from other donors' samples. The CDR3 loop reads CASSGTGTHSTDTQYF. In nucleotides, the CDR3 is TGTGCCAGCAGCGGGACAGGGACCCACAGCACAGATACGCAGTATTTT.